This T cell receptor beta chain was sequenced during a study of shared clonotypes between healthy human individuals. General observations from the study: Estimated richness values were generally larger in naive subsets than in memory subsets.

Naive CD8 isolation took CD45RO-negative cells positively selected for CCR7 and excluded terminally differentiated effector memory CD45RA+ cells. Concerning this clone: Its specificity is not known.

This CDR3 region has 15 residues. The V end was cut by 3 bases, the J end by 7 bases, with 16 bases between. Germline V gives CDR1 LNHNV, CDR2 YYDKDF (reference sequence). TCRdb's table, derived via immunoSEQ multiplex PCR, lists solely in-frame clones and lacks some. The data show about 2,100,000 clones, 85% to 95% seen once. V gene TRBV15 combines with J gene TRBJ1-3, with a weak D call TRBD1 (5 bases). The sample taken for sequencing was naive CD8+ T cells from PBMCs. This TCR came from a man aged 18 to 30 in good health. Some clones in this sample may be carry-over from other donors' samples. The CDR3 DNA sequence: TGTGCCACCAGCAGTAATCCCGGTTGGGGGAACACCATATATTTT. Amino acids: CATSSNPGWGNTIYF. The full variable domain, completed using reference TRBV15 and TRBJ1-3, is DAMVIQNPRYQVTQFGKPVTLSCSQTLNHNVMYWYQQKSSQAPKLLFHYYDKDFNNEADTPDNFQSRRPNTSFCFLDIRSPGLGDTAMYLCATSSNPGWGNTIYFGEGSWLTVV.